This is a list of T cell receptor beta chains from one sample in a study of T-cell memory formation after mild COVID-19. TCRdb redid the calling of the 5' RACE reads with MiXCR, one entry per CDR3 protein. The table shows approximately 400,000 distinct CDR3 sequences, with about 24% occurring only once. What was sequenced was PBMCs or a T cell subset sorted from them (not recorded which). Receptor source: an adult woman who had mild COVID-19 (a few samples of this study predate the infection). Cell type and time point are not known. Each CDR3 is given with its conserved first and last residue. The D gene is left open where the match is weak. Expanded clones are given a class, and other clones once, few, many or no size at all.

V gene	D gene	clone size	J gene	CDR3 DNA	CDR3 protein
TRBV12-3/TRBV12-4	.	.	TRBJ1-5	TGTGCCAGCAGTTTTTTGGAAGATCAGCCCCAGCATTTT	CASSFLEDQPQHF
TRBV13	TRBD2	.	TRBJ2-3	TGTGCCAGCAGTCGACGGACTAGCGGGAACACAGATACGCAGTATTTT	CASSRRTSGNTDTQYF
TRBV18	TRBD2	.	TRBJ2-7	TGTGCCAGCTCACCACGGACTAGCGGCGCAAGCTCCTACGAGCAGTACTTC	CASSPRTSGASSYEQYF
TRBV9	TRBD1	few	TRBJ2-1	TGTGCCAGCAGCGTTTCCCTCGACAGGGGGCGTGAGCAGTTCTTC	CASSVSLDRGREQFF
TRBV6-5	TRBD2	.	TRBJ2-1	TGTGCCAGCAGTTACTCCCTCTGGACTAGCGGGGGCCGCAATGAGCAGTTCTTC	CASSYSLWTSGGRNEQFF
TRBV7-2	.	.	TRBJ1-1	TGTGCCAGCAGCCCAGGGCCGGTATGGACTGAAGCTTTCTTT	CASSPGPVWTEAFF
TRBV7-3	TRBD2	few	TRBJ2-1	TGTGCCAGCAGCTCGGGACTAGCGGGGAGCGATGAGCAGTTCTTC	CASSSGLAGSDEQFF
TRBV7-2	.	.	TRBJ2-3	TGTGCCAGCAGCTCAGGGACCGTGGCTAGCACAGATACGCAGTATTTT	CASSSGTVASTDTQYF
TRBV5-6	.	many	TRBJ2-7	TGTGCCAGCAGCCGCGGGGTAAACTACGAGCAGTACTTC	CASSRGVNYEQYF
TRBV5-5	.	.	TRBJ1-1	TGTGCCAGCAGCCGCGGAGGTAATCGGATGAACACTGAAGCTTTCTTT	CASSRGGNRMNTEAFF
TRBV12-3/TRBV12-4	TRBD2	.	TRBJ2-5	TGTGCCAGCAGTTTCAGGCTAGCGGGCGGGGAGACCCAGTACTTC	CASSFRLAGGETQYF
TRBV4-3	.	.	TRBJ1-3	TGCGCCAGCAGCCAAGGAACAGCCTCTGGAAACACCATATATTTT	CASSQGTASGNTIYF
TRBV4-1	.	many	TRBJ2-5	TGCGCCAGCAGCCAAGATAGGGTGCAAGAGACCCAGTACTTC	CASSQDRVQETQYF
TRBV5-6	TRBD2	.	TRBJ2-3	TGTGCCAGCAGCTTGATAGCGGGAGGTAGAGATACGCAGTATTTT	CASSLIAGGRDTQYF
TRBV18	TRBD1	few	TRBJ1-1	TGTGCCAGCTCACCATCGGGACAGATTGAAGCTTTCTTT	CASSPSGQIEAFF
TRBV7-9	.	.	TRBJ1-2	TGTGCCAGCAGCTTATGGACACCGAGCTATGGCTACACCTTC	CASSLWTPSYGYTF
TRBV11-2	.	.	TRBJ2-2	TGTGCCAGCAGCTTAGTACTAGCCGGGGAGCTGTTTTTT	CASSLVLAGELFF
TRBV7-2	TRBD2	.	TRBJ2-1	TGTGCCAGCAGCGCCCGGCTGAGCGGGAGGGAAGGTGAGCAGTTCTTC	CASSARLSGREGEQFF
TRBV15	.	.	TRBJ2-3	TGTGCCACCAGCATTCAGATCAGCACAGATACGCAGTATTTT	CATSIQISTDTQYF
TRBV5-1	TRBD1	few	TRBJ1-1	TGCGCCAGCAGCTTCTCAGGGGGCAGGGTGGAAGCTTTCTTT	CASSFSGGRVEAFF
TRBV3-1	.	.	TRBJ1-3	TGTGCCAGTTCGACGGCGCCCTCTGGAAACACCATATATTTT	CASSTAPSGNTIYF
TRBV7-8	TRBD2	.	TRBJ2-1	TGTGCCAGCAGCTTAAGGGACTATAACAATGAGCAGTTCTTC	CASSLRDYNNEQFF
TRBV4-1	.	.	TRBJ1-2	TGCGCCAGCAGCCACCTCACCAGTTCTAACTATGGCTACACCTTC	CASSHLTSSNYGYTF
TRBV27	TRBD2	few	TRBJ2-1	TGTGCCAGCAGCAGATCCGGGACTAGCGGTAACAATGAGCAGTTCTTC	CASSRSGTSGNNEQFF
TRBV7-9	TRBD1	few	TRBJ1-1	TGTGCCAGCAGGAGGACAGGGTATCCCACTGAAGCTTTCTTT	CASRRTGYPTEAFF
TRBV24-1	TRBD2	few	TRBJ2-1	TGTGCCACCAGTGATTCCCTACTAGCGGGGGCGACCAATGAGCAGTTCTTC	CATSDSLLAGATNEQFF
TRBV7-2	.	few	TRBJ2-5	TGTGCCAGCACCCGGTATGGGGAGACCCAGTACTTC	CASTRYGETQYF
TRBV24-1	TRBD1	.	TRBJ2-6	TGTGCCACCAGTGAGCCGACAGGGACTGGGGCCAACGTCCTGACTTTC	CATSEPTGTGANVLTF
TRBV4-2	TRBD2	.	TRBJ2-1	TGTGCCAGTGGGGGGAGCGGGAACTACAATGAGCAGTTCTTC	CASGGSGNYNEQFF
TRBV12-3/TRBV12-4	.	.	TRBJ1-4	.	CASSLTGVAMKNCFF
TRBV2	TRBD1	few	TRBJ1-4	TGTGCCAGCAGTGAAAAGGGGGCGTGGGAAAAACTGTTTTTT	CASSEKGAWEKLFF
TRBV5-1	.	few	TRBJ2-3	TGCGCCAGCAGCTTGGCCCGGAAACAGGGTGGTACAGATACGCAGTATTTT	CASSLARKQGGTDTQYF
TRBV24-1	.	few	TRBJ2-3	TGTGCCACCAGTGATCCTAAGACTAGTAAGGTGACAGATACGCAGTATTTT	CATSDPKTSKVTDTQYF
TRBV24-1	.	.	TRBJ2-6	TGTGCCACCAAAAAGAACTCTGGGGCCAACGTCCTGACTTTC	CATKKNSGANVLTF
TRBV3-1	.	few	TRBJ2-1	TGTGCCAGCAGCCAAGGGGGCTTTGAGCAGTTCTTC	CASSQGGFEQFF
TRBV7-6	.	few	TRBJ1-6	TGTGCCAGCAGCTCGGGCGGACGGAATTCACCCCTCCACTTT	CASSSGGRNSPLHF
TRBV4-1	.	.	TRBJ2-3	TGCGCCAGCAGCCAAGAAGGACCGACCACAGATACGCAGTATTTT	CASSQEGPTTDTQYF